The 14 T cell receptor beta chains listed next were all sequenced from one sample in a study of blood T cell repertoires in COVID-19. Measured with immunoSEQ multiplex PCR; TCRdb has only the in-frame clones, and not every one. This sample has about 310,000 clones, with around nine tenths found just once. The sample comprised PBMCs or T cells enriched from blood (not recorded which). Every receptor here comes from a woman in her thirties who had recovered from COVID-19.

This chain links TRBV6-5 with TRBJ2-7, with D perhaps matching TRBD1 (6 bases). V lost 7 bases, J lost 3 bases, and 16 bases lay in between. Germline values: CDR1 MNHEY, CDR2 SVGAGI. This CDR3 is 14 amino acids long. The DNA of the CDR3 is TGTGCCAGCAAATGGACAGCGGATTACTACGAGCAGTACTTC. Protein: CASKWTADYYEQYF.

This chain uses TRBV29-1 with TRBJ1-1; D is possibly TRBD1 (5 bases). The CDR3 loop spans 14 amino acids. V was shortened by 1 base and J by 5 bases, with 14 bases between the two germline ends. Germline CDR1 SQVTM, CDR2 ANQGSEA. Here the CDR3 DNA reads TGCAGCGTTGAAGGGCTAGGAGGGGAAACTGAAGCTTTCTTT. This translates into CSVEGLGGETEAFF. Combining the CDR3 with reference TRBV29-1 and TRBJ1-1 gives the whole variable domain SAVISQKPSRDICQRGTSLTIQCQVDSQVTMMFWYRQQPGQSLTLIATANQGSEATYESGFVIDKFPISRPNLTFSTLTVSNMSPEDSSIYLCSVEGLGGETEAFFGQGTRLTVV.

The rearrangement joins TRBV5-4 to TRBJ1-2, with D hard to call. The germline V gene encodes CDR1 SGHNT and CDR2 YYREEE (reference sequence). This CDR3 is built from 15 residues. Trimming left V 6 bases short and J 0 bases short, with 15 bases between. The CDR3 sequence is CASTAGSRANYGYTF. DNA for the CDR3: TGTGCCAGCACCGCGGGGTCGCGAGCTAACTATGGCTACACCTTC.

The chain uses TRBV7-9 and TRBJ2-7; D gene ambiguous. This CDR3 has 14 amino acids. The V gene lost 0 bases and the J gene lost 3 bases, with 9 bases spanning the gap. Per germline, CDR1 SEHNR and CDR2 FQNEAQ (reference sequence). This chain's CDR3 is CASSLAPRHYEQYF. CDR3 in DNA: TGTGCCAGCAGCTTAGCCCCCCGACACTACGAGCAGTACTTC.

The gene calls are TRBV6-5 and TRBJ1-5, with D hard to call. The CDR3 sequence is 14 residues long. CDR1 MNHEY and CDR2 SVGAGI come from the germline V gene. Trimming cost V 5 bases and J 1 base, with 9 bases left between them. The CDR3 sequence: CASSLLPSNQPQHF. The DNA for the CDR3 is TGTGCCAGCAGTCTACTACCCAGCAATCAGCCCCAGCATTTT.

This chain uses TRBV5-1 with TRBJ1-4; D remains unclear. The CDR3 runs 16 residues. CDR1 is SGHRS and CDR2 is YFSETQ in the germline V gene. Trimming pared 4 bases from V and 0 bases from J, leaving 13 bases between. For the CDR3, the DNA is TGCGCCAGCAGCCGCCTTGAGTTTTCAACTAATGAAAAACTGTTTTTT. Its translation is CASSRLEFSTNEKLFF.

The J gene is TRBJ2-3, the V gene TRBV27, with a tentative D call TRBD2 (5 bases). Trimming removed 2 bases at V and 4 bases at J, with 10 bases between. Germline CDR1 reads MNHEY; CDR2 reads SMNVEV (reference sequence). The CDR3 runs to 14 residues. The CDR3 DNA reads as TGTGCCAGCAGTTTAGTGAGGAGGTCAGATACGCAGTATTTT. This translates into CASSLVRRSDTQYF.

The chain has TRBV6-5 and TRBJ1-1; 8 bases line up with TRBD1. V dropped 10 bases and J dropped 5; count of bases not matched to a gene: 9. Germline CDR1 is MNHEY and CDR2 is SVGAGI. This CDR3 contains 13 residues. CDR3 amino acids: CAIGQGMWTEAFF. CDR3 nucleotide sequence: TGTGCCATCGGACAGGGAATGTGGACTGAAGCTTTCTTT.

This chain connects TRBV10-3 to TRBJ1-6; TRBD1 matches at 9 bases. The CDR3 has 18 residues. Trimming removed 2 bases from V and 1 base from J; junction bases left unmatched: 6. From germline, CDR1 is ENHRY and CDR2 SYGVKD. In nucleotides, the CDR3 is TGTGCCATCAGTGAGGGTTTGGGGACAGGGTCCTATAATTCACCCCTCCACTTT. Its translation is CAISEGLGTGSYNSPLHF.

The genes are TRBV19 and TRBJ1-2, with 7 bases identical to TRBD1. V lost 7 bases, J lost 5 bases, and 16 bases stayed unmatched. The CDR3 runs to 16 residues. Per the germline V gene, CDR1 is LNHDA and CDR2 is SQIVND (reference sequence). The CDR3 loop reads CASTPVGQGVYYGYTF. CDR3 in DNA: TGTGCCAGTACCCCCGTAGGGCAGGGGGTTTATTATGGCTACACCTTC.

The rearrangement joins TRBV2 to TRBJ2-3; 9 nucleotides agree with TRBD2. The CDR3 totals 16 residues. Losses at the gene ends were 2 bases for V and 3 bases for J; bases not matched to a gene: 6. Germline V gives CDR1 SNHLY, CDR2 FYNNEI. The CDR3 here is CASSENDAGGTDTQYF. In DNA form, the CDR3 reads TGTGCCAGCAGTGAAAATGATGCGGGAGGGACAGATACGCAGTATTTT.

V gene TRBV14 combines with J gene TRBJ2-1; D gene unclear. The V gene's germline CDR1 is SGHDN and CDR2 FVKESK. V lost 1 base and J 1 base, leaving 8 bases between the germline ends. The CDR3 contains 15 residues. The CDR3 protein is CASSQGWQSYNEQFF. The CDR3 nucleotides read TGTGCCAGCAGCCAAGGGTGGCAATCCTACAATGAGCAGTTCTTC.

The chain links TRBV6-2 or TRBV6-3 to TRBJ2-7, with 9 bases lining up with TRBD2. The V gene end was trimmed by 5 bases and the J gene end by 1 base; junction bases not matched to a gene: 6. The CDR3 covers 15 residues. The V gene's germline CDR1 is MNHEY and CDR2 SVGEGT. In nucleotides, the CDR3 is TGTGCCAGCAGTGTACTAGCGGGCGGATCCTACGAGCAGTACTTC. Translating gives CASSVLAGGSYEQYF.

This clone has more than one count but fewer than ten. The chain uses TRBV19 and TRBJ2-4; D perhaps matches TRBD1 (6 bases). Germline CDR1 LNHDA, CDR2 SQIVND (reference sequence). This CDR3 spans 15 amino acids. Deletions cut 0 bases from V and 8 bases from J, with 14 bases between. The CDR3 is CASSIDRARGDIQYF. The CDR3 DNA reads as TGTGCCAGTAGTATAGATCGGGCCAGGGGAGACATTCAGTACTTC.